Each of the 12 T cell receptor beta chains below was sequenced from the same sample in a study of CD8+ T cells in alopecia areata. Sequencing used cDNA as its template, made by extracting RNA and reverse transcribing it. Method: immunoSEQ multiplex PCR; TCRdb's copy keeps in-frame clones and lacks some. The sample has approximately 150,000 clones, around 60% seen once; the top ten hold over 12%. Stated treatment: oral pan-JAK inhibitor, 5-10 mg twice daily. The specimen comprised CD4+ T cells sorted from blood, sampled at week 24, from a patient treated with tofacitinib. The receptors derive from a human donor with alopecia areata.

The chain is built from TRBV29-1 and TRBJ2-2, with D unclear. V was clipped by 7 bases and J by 4 bases, with 10 bases between them. The CDR3 sequence is 12 residues long. CDR1 SQVTM and CDR2 ANQGSEA come from the germline V gene. CDR3 amino acids: CSAESGTGELFF. In DNA, the CDR3 is TGCAGCGCCGAGAGTGGCACCGGGGAGCTGTTTTTT.

The rearrangement joins TRBV25-1 to TRBJ2-1; D is tentatively TRBD1 or TRBD2 (6 bases each). The CDR3 length is 16 residues. Germline loops: CDR1 MGHDK, CDR2 SYGVNS. Trimming took 1 base from V and 0 from J, leaving 10 bases between them. CDR3 amino acids: CASSEWGASSYNEQFF. The CDR3, as DNA: TGTGCCAGCAGTGAATGGGGGGCGAGCTCCTACAATGAGCAGTTCTTC.

The rearrangement links TRBV10-3 to TRBJ1-6; 7 nucleotides align to TRBD1. The CDR3 runs to 13 residues. The junction had 6 bases not matched to a gene; V was cut back by 10 bases and J by 6 bases. Germline V gives CDR1 ENHRY, CDR2 SYGVKD. The CDR3 protein is CASRQGVNSPLHF. In nucleotides, the CDR3 is TGTGCCAGCCGACAGGGTGTTAATTCACCCCTCCACTTT.

This clone was observed a handful of times. This chain joins TRBV2 and TRBJ2-7; D perhaps matches TRBD1 (6 bases). CDR3 size: 12 residues. V was cut by 8 bases and J by 6 bases, with 14 bases left in between. The germline V gene encodes CDR1 SNHLY and CDR2 FYNNEI. Here the CDR3 DNA reads TGTGCCAGCGGGGAGCTCAGGGGCGAGCAGTACTTC. Amino acids: CASGELRGEQYF.

This chain joins TRBV5-1 and TRBJ2-7, with 9 bases matching TRBD2. Per the germline V gene, CDR1 is SGHRS and CDR2 is YFSETQ. This CDR3 comprises 16 residues. J lost 2 bases, V lost 0 bases, and 6 bases had no gene match. CDR3 sequence (DNA): TGCGCCAGCAGCTTGGTGGCTAGCGGGGACCCCTACGAGCAGTACTTC. This sequence encodes CASSLVASGDPYEQYF.

The V and J genes are TRBV29-1 and TRBJ2-3, with TRBD2 as a possible D gene (5 bases). Germline V gene data show CDR1 as SQVTM and CDR2 as ANQGSEA. CDR3 size: 14 residues. The CDR3 DNA reads as TGCAGGGCTTCGAGTAACCGGGACACAGATACGCAGTATTTT. Protein: CRASSNRDTDTQYF.

The CDR3 nucleotides are TGTGCCAGCAGTAAAAGCGGGGCCTACAATGAGCAGTTCTTC. Its translation: CASSKSGAYNEQFF. This chain links TRBV25-1 with TRBJ2-1; TRBD2 agrees at 7 bases. This CDR3 has 14 amino acids. The J segment lost 2 bases and the V segment lost 5 bases, leaving 3 bases of the junction unmatched. Germline CDR1 is MGHDK and CDR2 is SYGVNS.

The J gene is TRBJ2-7, the V gene TRBV7-2; D perhaps matches TRBD2 (6 bases). The CDR3 is 17 amino acids. Germline-derived CDR1 and CDR2 are SGHTA and FQGNSA. Trimming pared 4 bases from V and 6 bases from J, leaving 25 bases between. CDR3 in amino acids: CASSSPAFGGSGSEQYF. The CDR3 coding sequence is TGTGCCAGCAGCTCCCCGGCCTTTGGAGGGTCGGGGTCCGAGCAGTACTTC.

This clone was counted between two and nine times. The chain links TRBV4-1 to TRBJ2-1; D unclear. This CDR3 is 20 amino acids long. Trimming took off 0 bases at V and 5 bases at J, with 26 bases between the two ends. Germline CDR1 MGHRA, CDR2 YSYEKL. The CDR3 DNA reads TGCGCCAGCAGCCAAGATCCTGTACGCGGCCAGACATTGGGAAACAATGAGCAGTTCTTC. Protein product: CASSQDPVRGQTLGNNEQFF.

The chain links TRBV5-1 to TRBJ2-1; D may be TRBD1 (6 bases). The CDR3 contains 16 residues. Germline V gene sequence: CDR1 SGHRS, CDR2 YFSETQ. The V and J ends lost 4 bases and 5 bases respectively, with 19 bases between them. The CDR3 region is CASSMEQGKGNNEQFF. CDR3 bases: TGCGCCAGCAGCATGGAACAGGGTAAAGGGAACAATGAGCAGTTCTTC.

This chain links TRBV29-1 with TRBJ2-1; the match to TRBD2 covers 8 bases. V lost 6 bases to trimming and J lost 7 bases; unmatched junction nucleotides: 11. The CDR3 runs 14 residues. The germline CDR1 and CDR2 sequences are SQVTM and ANQGSEA. In DNA form, the CDR3 reads TGCAGCGTCCCTACTAGCGGCACTTATAATGAGCAGTTCTTC. Translated, it gives CSVPTSGTYNEQFF.

The chain has TRBV6-1 and TRBJ2-7, with 10 bases matching TRBD1. Germline V CDR1 and CDR2: MNHNS, SASEGT. The CDR3 consists of 13 residues. V was clipped by 6 bases and J by 4 bases; unmatched bases: 3. The CDR3 is CASRGQGKYEQYF. In DNA, the CDR3 is TGTGCCAGCAGGGGACAGGGGAAGTACGAGCAGTACTTC.